What follows describes a single TCR beta chain. TCRdb recomputed calls from the reads with MiXCR, one row per CDR3 protein. The top ten clones hold 8.5% to 10% of a sample with 250,000 to 300,000 distinct CDR3 sequences, 12% to 15% of them seen once. The data were obtained in a study of T cell repertoires in cytomegalovirus infection. For the study at large: Public TCR beta signature analysis indicated the presence of both CMV infection and matching HLA type.

Germline CDR1 SGHDN, CDR2 FVKESK. This CDR3 has 15 amino acids. V dropped 4 bases and J dropped 9; count of bases not matched to a gene: 10. The V and J genes are TRBV14 and TRBJ2-1, with TRBD2 matching over 9 bases. The sequence was collected from a human donor in good health (CMV status not recorded). Some clones in this sample may be carry-over from other donors' samples. Sequencing was performed on PBMCs. The CDR3 here is CASSPLGGRAPEQFF. The CDR3 DNA reads as TGTGCCAGCAGCCCCCTAGGCGGGAGGGCTCCTGAGCAGTTCTTC.